This paragraph covers one TCR beta chain sequence. These data belong to a study of CD8 T cells in Susac syndrome. The CDR3 contains 15 residues. Trimming removed 3 bases at V and 1 base at J, with 12 bases between. The germline V gene has CDR1 SGHVS and CDR2 FQNEAQ. The RNA, roughly 0.45 to 1 ug, was put through reverse transcription using random hexamers. MiXCR, applied by TCRdb to the immunoSEQ multiplex PCR reads, yields one record per CDR3 protein. The repertoire has about 150,000 distinct CDR3 sequences, about 94% of them found once; the top ten carry about 0.19%. The specimen was CD8+ T cells from PBMCs. This chain uses TRBV7-8 with TRBJ2-5; D possibly corresponds to TRBD1 (6 bases). The source is a human donor with multiple sclerosis. For the CDR3, the DNA is TGTGCCAGCAGCTTCATAGGACAGCTCCAAGAGACCCAGTACTTC. Its translation is CASSFIGQLQETQYF.